The table lists the clone carrying this T cell receptor (beta chain) with many counts. Researchers tagged individual cDNA molecules with unique molecular identifiers. From the 5' RACE reads, TCRdb called clonotypes with MiXCR, one entry per CDR3 protein. The profile shows about 57,000 distinct CDR3 sequences, 13% of them singletons. The data are from a study of early T cells in non-severe SARS-CoV-2 infection. Germline lookup yields CDR1 LGHNT and CDR2 FRNRAP. The CDR3 sequence is 15 residues long. Germline trimming cut 2 bases from V and 2 bases from J; bases unmatched to any gene: 5. The clonotype comes from an adult who was a healthcare worker with PCR-confirmed SARS-CoV-2 infection or an uninfected control (not recorded which). Sequencing used whole blood. This chain connects TRBV12-5 to TRBJ2-7, with 8 bases that match TRBD2. The CDR3 nucleotides are TGTGCTAGTGGTTTGAGCGGGGGCCGAACCTACGAGCAGTACTTC. Translating it yields CASGLSGGRTYEQYF.